This T cell receptor beta chain comes out of a study of blood T cell repertoires in COVID-19 (dated by TCRdb to 2018 to 2020). Describing the broader study: Samples covering the acute and convalescent phases of COVID-19 were provided by collaborators in the United States, Italy and Spain. The material from the prospective study consisted of cDNA or gDNA derived from T cells, B-cell-depleted T cells, or PBMCs. Subjects who had been exposed to COVID-19, were actively infected with it, or had recovered from it provided the deeply sampled blood TCRbeta repertoires that made up the dataset. The repertoires were released in a freely available public database meant as a resource for research on the immune response to SARS-CoV-2. Samples were obtained from the ongoing ImmuneRACE study (first 160 participants) and from over a thousand subjects provided by 6 global collaborators. A de-identified subject ID, COVID-19 status, age in years and sex were almost always included in the sample metadata. Where available, HLA class I and class II types were taken from metadata supplied by the sample provider and were not determined by assay-based typing.

Enrolling through a virtual design, the prospective study's participants ranged in age from roughly 18 to 90 years and lived across approximately 25 United States geographic areas. Cohort assignment in the prospective study relied on participant-reported clinical history from a screening survey and a study questionnaire. Recovered participants in ImmuneRACE Cohort 3 were defined by two consecutive negative NP/OP PCR tests, clearance by a healthcare professional, or resolution of symptoms. Each participant in the prospective study had whole blood, serum and a nasopharyngeal or oropharyngeal swab collected by mobile phlebotomists. Participants in the prospective study had the option to provide additional blood draws and questionnaires over a roughly 2-month period. Prospective study blood samples were shipped either frozen or at room temperature before DNA extraction. The paper as a whole reports these results and caveats: The amount of clinical and demographic metadata varied by source and participant and was provided uncurated.

As concerns this clone: The target of this receptor is not known. No base quality information exists; no much larger clone differs at one position.

TCRbeta CDR3 regions were amplified from genomic DNA by means of the immunoSEQ Assay, a bias-controlled multiplex PCR. Processing in the source paper ran as follows. Within the assay, amplification of reference gene primers was used to estimate how many nucleated cells each sample contained. To quantify the absolute abundance of each unique TCRbeta CDR3 rearrangement, sequence reads were collapsed and filtered. For each sample, productive Simpson clonality was calculated as the square root of Simpson's diversity index across productive rearrangements. TCRdb obtained this table from immuneACCESS and retained in-frame rearrangements with V and J assigned. These tables miss some clones; where compared with another copy, unresolved V genes account for less than half of the shortfall, and the remainder is unexplained. From that table come the V and J calls and clone size; the DNA was used to work out D and trimming. The sample table lists some 490,000 clones, approximately 86% of them with a count of one. The ten most abundant clones make up 8.3% of the sample.

Taken from cysteine to phenylalanine, the CDR3 has 12 residues. The DNA shown is the 36-base CDR3, in frame from base 1. Via the germline V gene, CDR1 is SNHLY and CDR2 FYNNEI. V is cut by 8 bases and J by 7 bases, and the space between the germline ends is 15 bases. This sequence originates from a woman aged 55 to 70 who had recovered from COVID-19. The rearranged chain carries TRBV2 and TRBJ2-7, and the D gene may be TRBD2, 5 bases matching. Material: PBMCs or T cells enriched from blood (not recorded which). The CDR3: CASGWGAGEQYF. In nucleotide form, the sequence is TGTGCCAGCGGATGGGGAGCAGGAGAGCAGTACTTC.